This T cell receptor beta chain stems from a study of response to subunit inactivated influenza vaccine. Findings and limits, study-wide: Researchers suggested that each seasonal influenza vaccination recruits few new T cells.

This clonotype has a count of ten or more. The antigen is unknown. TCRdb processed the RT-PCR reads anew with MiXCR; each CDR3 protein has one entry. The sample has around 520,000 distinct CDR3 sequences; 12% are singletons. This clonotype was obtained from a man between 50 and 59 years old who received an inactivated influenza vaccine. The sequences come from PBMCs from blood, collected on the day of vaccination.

In DNA, the CDR3 is TGTGCCAGCAGCTTAGTTCCACAGGGCTTACGGAATACGCAGTATTTT. Translating it yields CASSLVPQGLRNTQYF. V and J are TRBV11-2 and TRBJ2-3; maybe TRBD1 (6 bases). V dropped 1 base and J dropped 7 bases, with 18 bases sitting between them. The CDR3 sequence is 16 residues long. Germline lookup yields CDR1 SGHAT and CDR2 FQNNGV.